These 24 T cell receptor beta chains originate from one sample sequenced in a study of cytomegalovirus exposure and HLA in healthy donors. The PCR employed 60 Vbeta primers together with 13 Jbeta primers. Generated by immunoSEQ multiplex PCR, the TCRdb table keeps only in-frame clones and is missing some. The sample includes 190,000 or so clones, around 83% of them seen just once. The sample was PBMCs. The source is a man in his fifties in good health and CMV-seronegative.

The chain recombines TRBV29-1 with TRBJ2-3; weak D call: TRBD1 (6 bases). In germline, CDR1 is SQVTM, CDR2 ANQGSEA. V was cut by 1 base and J by 1 base, with 12 bases left in between. This CDR3 is 15 amino acids long. The CDR3 sequence: CSVEGYRAGTDTQYF. The CDR3 bases are TGCAGCGTTGAAGGTTACAGGGCGGGCACAGATACGCAGTATTTT.

The chain couples TRBV28 to TRBJ2-7; D is unresolved. The CDR3 has 12 amino acids. The germline V gene encodes CDR1 MDHEN and CDR2 SYDVKM. The V end was cut by 6 bases, the J end by 4 bases, with 10 bases between. The CDR3 region is CASSPARYEQYF. CDR3 nucleotides: TGTGCCAGCAGCCCCGCGAGGTACGAGCAGTACTTC. The variable domain in full, completed from reference TRBV28 and TRBJ2-7, reads DVKVTQSSRYLVKRTGEKVFLECVQDMDHENMFWYRQDPGLGLRLIYFSYDVKMKEKGDIPEGYSVSREKKERFSLILESASTNQTSMYLCASSPARYEQYFGPGTRLTVT.

The chain carries TRBV15 and TRBJ1-3; D remains ambiguous. The CDR3 contains 18 residues. Trimming pared 0 bases from V and 0 bases from J, leaving 15 bases between. Germline lookup yields CDR1 LNHNV and CDR2 YYDKDF (reference sequence). CDR3 nucleotide sequence: TGTGCCACCAGCAGAGATTTGGTTTTGCCGAGCTCTGGAAACACCATATATTTT. It translates to CATSRDLVLPSSGNTIYF.

CDR3 residues: CASSFNRGSTDTQYF. The DNA of the CDR3 is TGTGCCAGCAGCTTTAACAGGGGAAGCACAGATACGCAGTATTTT. V usage is TRBV13 and J usage is TRBJ2-3; 7 nucleotides agree with TRBD1. CDR1 is PRHDT, CDR2 FYEKMQ, per germline (reference sequence). Unmatched junction bases numbered 3, after V lost 3 bases and J lost 0 bases. The length of the CDR3 is 15 residues.

The chain employs TRBV18 and TRBJ1-6, with TRBD1 as a possible D gene (5 bases). V was cut by 0 bases and J by 5 bases, with 5 bases left in between. Germline CDR1 reads KGHSH; CDR2 reads LQKENI. The CDR3 has 14 amino acids. The CDR3: CASSPPTDNSPLHF. CDR3 DNA: TGTGCCAGCTCACCACCGACAGATAATTCACCCCTCCACTTT.

The chain combines TRBV2 with TRBJ1-1; no reliable D call. The CDR3 runs to 12 residues. Germline V CDR1 and CDR2: SNHLY, FYNNEI. The germline V and J ends were trimmed by 6 bases and 1 base, with 6 bases remaining between them. CDR3 coding DNA: TGTGCCAGCAGACTAGGGAACACTGAAGCTTTCTTT. Amino acids: CASRLGNTEAFF.

The chain couples TRBV6-6 to TRBJ1-6; D unclear. Germline lookup yields CDR1 MNHNY and CDR2 SVGAGI (reference sequence). The CDR3 loop spans 13 amino acids. V was shortened by 11 bases and J by 0 bases, with 8 bases between the two germline ends. CDR3 loop: CAGRSSYNSPLHF. The CDR3 nucleotides are TGTGCCGGAAGGAGCTCCTATAATTCACCCCTCCACTTT.

The rearrangement links TRBV7-2 to TRBJ1-1; possible D gene TRBD1, 5 bases. V was cut by 5 bases and J by 2 bases, with 15 bases left in between. Germline loops: CDR1 SGHTA, CDR2 FQGNSA. The CDR3 has 15 amino acids. In DNA form, the CDR3 reads TGTGCCAGCAGCCTCCGTTTCCAGGGAAACACTGAAGCTTTCTTT. It codes for CASSLRFQGNTEAFF. Together with reference TRBV7-2 and TRBJ1-1, the CDR3 gives the full variable domain: GAGVSQSPSNKVTEKGKDVELRCDPISGHTALYWYRQSLGQGLEFLIYFQGNSAPDKSGLPSDRFSAERTGGSVSTLTIQRTQQEDSAVYLCASSLRFQGNTEAFFGQGTRLTVV.

The chain uses TRBV5-5 and TRBJ2-3; a weak D match, TRBD1 (5 bases). The germline CDR1 and CDR2 sequences are SGHKS and YYEKEE (reference sequence). V was pared by 2 bases and J by 0 bases, with 13 bases between. The CDR3 spans 16 residues. The CDR3 loop is CASSLDLGQSTDTQYF. The CDR3 region has the DNA TGTGCCAGCAGCTTAGACTTGGGGCAGAGCACAGATACGCAGTATTTT.

J is TRBJ1-3 and V is TRBV19; D remains ambiguous. Trimming removed 7 bases from V and 2 bases from J, with 9 bases in between. Germline assignment: CDR1 LNHDA and CDR2 SQIVND (reference sequence). There are 13 residues in the CDR3. In nucleotides, the CDR3 is TGTGCCAGTATATCTCCCCCTGGAAACACCATATATTTT. The encoded protein is CASISPPGNTIYF.

The chain uses TRBV5-1 and TRBJ1-2, with a weak D call TRBD1 (5 bases). CDR1 and CDR2 (germline): SGHRS, YFSETQ. CDR3 length equals 15 residues. V was pared by 6 bases and J by 0 bases, with 15 bases between. As DNA, the CDR3 is TGCGCCAGCACCCTCGGACAAGCTACTAACTATGGCTACACCTTC. This gives the protein CASTLGQATNYGYTF.

A note on this clone: Other DNA sequences in this sample translate to the same CDR3. The chain recombines TRBV7-2 with TRBJ2-2; possible D gene TRBD2, 6 bases. Germline V gene lookup returns CDR1 SGHTA and CDR2 FQGNSA. There are 15 residues in the CDR3. V lost 3 bases to trimming and J lost 1 base, with 9 bases between them. This CDR3 reads CASSLGLLNTGELFF. CDR3 nucleotides: TGTGCCAGCAGCTTGGGACTTTTGAACACCGGGGAGCTGTTTTTT.

This chain joins TRBV5-4 and TRBJ2-7; TRBD1 agrees at 10 bases. The CDR3 has 15 amino acids. Germline loops: CDR1 SGHNT, CDR2 YYREEE (reference sequence). V lost 1 base and J lost 7; bases outside the gene matches: 8. CDR3: CASSLYRTGGQEQYF. CDR3 sequence (DNA): TGTGCCAGCAGCTTGTACAGGACAGGGGGGCAGGAGCAGTACTTC. The full variable domain, in which reference TRBV5-4 and TRBJ2-7 provide the parts outside the CDR3, is ETGVTQSPTHLIKTRGQQVTLRCSSQSGHNTVSWYQQALGQGPQFIFQYYREEENGRGNFPPRFSGLQFPNYSSELNVNALELDDSALYLCASSLYRTGGQEQYFGPGTRLTVT.

V and J are TRBV7-6 and TRBJ1-4; D is undetermined. From germline, CDR1 is SGHVS and CDR2 FNYEAQ. The CDR3 spans 16 residues. V dropped 1 base and J dropped 2 bases, with 11 bases sitting between them. The CDR3 sequence is CASSLGGIFTNEKLFF. The CDR3 DNA is TGTGCCAGCAGCTTAGGAGGGATCTTCACTAATGAAAAACTGTTTTTT.

This chain links TRBV6-4 with TRBJ2-3; D is perhaps TRBD2 (6 bases). The CDR3 loop spans 16 amino acids. The germline gives CDR1 MRHNA, CDR2 SNTAGT. Trimming pared 0 bases from V and 8 bases from J, leaving 18 bases between. CDR3 sequence reads: CASSDSHLGQGGTQYF. CDR3 DNA: TGTGCCAGCAGTGACTCGCATCTGGGGCAGGGAGGTACGCAGTATTTT.

The chain uses TRBV4-1 and TRBJ2-4; no definite D call. Trimming took off 0 bases at V and 0 bases at J, with 9 bases between the two ends. The V gene's germline CDR1 is MGHRA and CDR2 YSYEKL. The CDR3 is 16 residues long. In nucleotides, the CDR3 is TGCGCCAGCAGCCAAGAGGGCATTGGAGCCAAAAACATTCAGTACTTC. Translating it yields CASSQEGIGAKNIQYF.

CDR3 sequence (DNA): TGTGCCAGCAGCTCGACAGGGGGCGCAGGGGCCAACGTCCTGACTTTC. Its translation is CASSSTGGAGANVLTF. The chain combines TRBV7-3 with TRBJ2-6; 10 bases match TRBD1. The CDR3 is made up of 16 amino acids. V dropped 4 bases and J dropped 4; count of bases not matched to a gene: 4. The germline V gene encodes CDR1 SGHTA and CDR2 FQGTGA. The full variable domain, with the rest looked up from reference TRBV7-3 and TRBJ2-6, is GAGVSQTPSNKVTEKGKYVELRCDPISGHTALYWYRQSLGQGPEFLIYFQGTGAADDSGLPNDRFFAVRPEGSVSTLKIQRTERGDSAVYLCASSSTGGAGANVLTFGAGSRLTVL.

In this sample, this clone turned up once. The rearrangement uses TRBV5-6 and TRBJ2-1, with 12 nucleotides matching TRBD2. Germline loops: CDR1 SGHDT, CDR2 YYEEEE. The CDR3 sequence is 11 residues long. V gave up 6 bases and J gave up 14 bases; unmatched junction bases: 3. The CDR3 protein is CASKLAGGEFF. DNA of the CDR3: TGTGCCAGCAAACTAGCGGGGGGAGAGTTCTTC.

The chain employs TRBV5-1 and TRBJ2-5, with 7 bases aligning to TRBD1. The CDR3 runs 15 residues. The germline gives CDR1 SGHRS, CDR2 YFSETQ. The ends lost 0 bases at V and 1 base at J; junction bases unmatched: 3. The CDR3 is CASSLEDRAQETQYF. DNA of the CDR3: TGCGCCAGCAGCTTGGAAGACAGGGCCCAAGAGACCCAGTACTTC.

A single count supports this clone. This sequence joins TRBV4-3 and TRBJ2-3, with 10 bases identical to TRBD2. This CDR3 has 16 residues. Looked up from germline, CDR1 is LGHNA and CDR2 is YSLEER. Trimming removed 1 base from V and 1 base from J; junction bases left unmatched: 2. For the CDR3, the DNA is TGCGCCAGCAGCCAAGTTCTAGCGGGGGGCACAGATACGCAGTATTTT. Translating it yields CASSQVLAGGTDTQYF.

This clone turned up a few times. The sample carries other DNA sequences with the same CDR3. This chain uses TRBV5-1 with TRBJ1-3; 11 bases are a match to TRBD1. The germline gives CDR1 SGHRS, CDR2 YFSETQ. J gave up 3 bases and V 4 bases, and 6 bases lay outside the gene matches. This CDR3 contains 16 residues. The chain's CDR3 is CASSPGQGAFGNTIYF. The CDR3 nucleotides are TGCGCCAGCAGCCCTGGACAGGGGGCGTTTGGAAACACCATATATTTT.

This clone was counted once. The chain is built from TRBV5-1 and TRBJ2-5; 7 nucleotides match TRBD1. Germline assignment: CDR1 SGHRS and CDR2 YFSETQ. Germline trimming cut 0 bases from V and 5 bases from J; bases unmatched to any gene: 7. This CDR3 is 15 amino acids long. CDR3 bases: TGCGCCAGCAGCTTGGAGGGCAGGGGGTCTGAGACCCAGTACTTC. Its protein product is CASSLEGRGSETQYF.

The V gene is TRBV5-8, the J gene TRBJ1-1; D is possibly TRBD1 (6 bases). The CDR3 is 14 residues long. Per germline, CDR1 SGHTS and CDR2 YDEGEE. Trimming took 4 bases from V and 5 from J, leaving 15 bases between them. The CDR3 protein is CASSSNRVGTEAFF. The CDR3, as DNA: TGTGCCAGCAGCAGCAACAGGGTAGGAACTGAAGCTTTCTTT.

This clone has only one observation. The chain has TRBV15 and TRBJ2-3, with 9 positions matching TRBD1. The V gene's germline CDR1 is LNHNV and CDR2 YYDKDF (reference sequence). V gave up 3 bases and J gave up 4 bases; unmatched junction bases: 11. The length of the CDR3 is 17 residues. CDR3 bases: TGTGCCACCAGCAGTAACCGGGACAGGGCTTTCTCAGATACGCAGTATTTT. The encoded protein is CATSSNRDRAFSDTQYF.